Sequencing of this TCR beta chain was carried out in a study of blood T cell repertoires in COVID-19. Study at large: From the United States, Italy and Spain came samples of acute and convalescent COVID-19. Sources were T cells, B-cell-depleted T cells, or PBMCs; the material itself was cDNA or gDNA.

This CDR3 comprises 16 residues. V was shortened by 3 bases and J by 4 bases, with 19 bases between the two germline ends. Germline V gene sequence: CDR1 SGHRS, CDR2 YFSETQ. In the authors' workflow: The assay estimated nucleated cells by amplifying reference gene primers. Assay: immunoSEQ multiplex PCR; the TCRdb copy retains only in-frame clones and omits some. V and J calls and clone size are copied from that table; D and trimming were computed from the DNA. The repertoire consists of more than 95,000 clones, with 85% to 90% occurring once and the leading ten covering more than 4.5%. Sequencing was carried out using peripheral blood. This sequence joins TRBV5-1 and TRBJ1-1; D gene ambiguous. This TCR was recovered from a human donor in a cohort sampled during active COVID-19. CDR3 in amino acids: CASSSDPGGGLTEAFF. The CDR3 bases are TGCGCCAGCAGCTCCGACCCGGGTGGAGGCCTCACTGAAGCTTTCTTT.